This is a list of T cell receptor beta chains from one sample in a study of blood T cell repertoires in COVID-19. Using immunoSEQ multiplex PCR, the repertoire was profiled, and TCRdb retains in-frame clones only, with some absent. The table includes more than 95,000 clones, roughly four fifths detected once. The sequencing input was peripheral blood. These receptors all stem from an elderly woman with active or convalescent COVID-19. CDR3s include the opening cysteine and the closing phenylalanine or tryptophan. Fields, in order: J gene, V gene, D gene, clone size, CDR3 protein, CDR3 DNA. The D gene is left open where the match is weak. Clone size is not always given. Where it is, it says once, few, many or a class for expanded clones.

TRBJ2-1 | TRBV14 | TRBD1 | - | CASSSGGRIYNEQFF | TGTGCCAGCAGTTCAGGGGGTCGGATCTACAATGAGCAGTTCTTC
TRBJ2-1 | TRBV25-1 | - | - | CASSEPGAGVHEQFF | TGTGCCAGCAGTGAACCGGGGGCGGGGGTCCATGAGCAGTTCTTC
TRBJ2-5 | TRBV7-9 | TRBD1 | - | CASSQRGLGETQYF | TGTGCCAGCAGCCAGAGGGGGCTGGGAGAGACCCAGTACTTC
TRBJ2-4 | TRBV29-1 | TRBD1 | - | CSVDSGGWRNIQYF | TGCAGCGTTGATTCAGGGGGATGGAGAAACATTCAGTACTTC
TRBJ1-3 | TRBV6-2/TRBV6-3 | - | - | CASSPDRAGNTIYF | TGTGCCAGCAGCCCGGACAGAGCAGGAAACACCATATATTTT
TRBJ2-7 | TRBV13 | - | - | CASSPRGYSYEQYF | TGTGCCAGCAGCCCCCGAGGGTATTCCTACGAGCAGTACTTC
TRBJ2-1 | TRBV27 | TRBD2 | - | CASSSILAGEKQFF | TGTGCCAGCAGTTCAATACTAGCGGGAGAAAAGCAGTTCTTC
TRBJ1-2 | TRBV19 | - | - | CASSIDRNYGYTF | TGTGCCAGTAGTATTGACAGAAACTATGGCTACACCTTC
TRBJ1-4 | TRBV19 | - | few | CASSIQLSEKLFF | TGTGCCAGTAGTATACAGTTATCGGAAAAACTGTTTTTT
TRBJ2-5 | TRBV18 | TRBD2 | - | CASSPVWGGEETQYF | TGTGCCAGCTCACCCGTCTGGGGGGGAGAAGAGACCCAGTACTTC
TRBJ1-5 | TRBV6-5 | - | - | CASRKETGKGQPQHF | TGTGCCAGCAGGAAAGAAACAGGGAAGGGTCAGCCCCAGCATTTT
TRBJ1-2 | TRBV28 | TRBD1 | - | CASTLGGQGGYGYTF | TGTGCCAGCACCCTAGGGGGACAGGGCGGCTATGGCTACACCTTC
TRBJ2-1 | TRBV19 | TRBD2 | once | CASSGLAGRNEQFF | TGTGCCAGTAGTGGACTAGCGGGACGTAATGAGCAGTTCTTC
TRBJ2-1 | TRBV30 | - | few | CAWRGLYNEQFF | TGTGCCTGGAGAGGACTTTACAATGAGCAGTTCTTC
TRBJ1-1 | TRBV7-2 | - | - | CASSSQIGGSGTEAFF | TGTGCCAGCAGCTCCCAAATTGGGGGGTCGGGCACTGAAGCTTTCTTT
TRBJ2-7 | TRBV19 | - | - | CASSISAIRNEQYF | TGTGCCAGTAGTATATCCGCGATCAGGAACGAGCAGTACTTC
TRBJ1-5 | TRBV10-2 | - | once | CASSPYFNQPQHF | TGCGCCAGCAGTCCCTATTTCAATCAGCCCCAGCATTTT
TRBJ1-2 | TRBV6-4 | TRBD1 | - | CASSALPGQHYGYTF | TGTGCCAGCAGTGCTTTACCGGGACAGCACTATGGCTACACCTTC
TRBJ2-3 | TRBV9 | - | - | CASSPRVVPDTQYF | TGTGCCAGCAGCCCCCGGGTGGTCCCAGATACGCAGTATTTT
TRBJ1-5 | TRBV6-5 | TRBD1 | - | CASSSSRGVQPQHF | TGTGCCAGCAGTTCGAGCAGGGGGGTTCAGCCCCAGCATTTT
TRBJ2-5 | TRBV5-6 | - | - | CASSFRQNQETQYF | TGTGCCAGCAGCTTCCGACAGAACCAAGAGACCCAGTACTTC
TRBJ2-7 | TRBV28 | - | - | CASTPGEPFYEQYF | TGTGCCAGCACCCCCGGGGAACCTTTCTACGAGCAGTACTTC
TRBJ1-2 | TRBV7-3 | TRBD1 | few | CASSSTGNNGYTF | TGTGCCAGCAGCTCGACAGGGAATAATGGCTACACCTTC
TRBJ1-6 | TRBV6-5 | TRBD1 | - | CASSPDVGQGGTLHF | TGTGCCAGCAGCCCCGACGTAGGACAGGGAGGAACCCTCCACTTT
TRBJ2-3 | TRBV5-4 | TRBD2 | - | CASTKRLAGGLTDTQYF | TGTGCCAGCACCAAAAGACTAGCGGGAGGGTTGACAGATACGCAGTATTTT
TRBJ2-1 | TRBV5-5 | - | - | CASSPVRTTSYNEQFF | TGTGCCAGCAGCCCCGTACGGACTACCTCCTACAATGAGCAGTTCTTC
TRBJ2-1 | TRBV5-1 | TRBD2 | - | CASSSYPSTSGGARSYNEQFF | TGCGCCAGCAGCTCCTATCCCTCCACTAGCGGGGGGGCCCGGTCCTACAATGAGCAGTTCTTC
TRBJ1-1 | TRBV28 | TRBD1 | - | CASRSPGQKMNTEAFF | TGTGCCAGCAGATCACCGGGACAGAAGATGAACACTGAAGCTTTCTTT
TRBJ1-2 | TRBV28 | TRBD1 | - | CASRWTGDFTF | TGTGCCAGCAGATGGACAGGCGACTTCACCTTC
TRBJ2-1 | TRBV9 | TRBD2 | - | CASSPGAGLAGSSYNEQFF | TGTGCCAGCAGCCCAGGGGCGGGACTAGCGGGCAGCTCCTACAATGAGCAGTTCTTC
TRBJ1-1 | TRBV9 | TRBD1 | - | CASSVSPGQGRLETEAFF | TGTGCCAGCAGCGTATCCCCCGGACAGGGCCGGCTGGAGACTGAAGCTTTCTTT
TRBJ1-4 | TRBV5-1 | TRBD1 | - | CASSFSYRGANEKLFF | TGCGCCAGCAGCTTCTCCTACAGGGGTGCTAATGAAAAACTGTTTTTT
TRBJ2-7 | TRBV5-4 | - | - | CASSPDWSSYEQYF | TGTGCCAGCAGCCCGGACTGGAGCTCCTACGAGCAGTACTTC
TRBJ1-1 | TRBV3-1/TRBV3-2 | - | - | CASSHAIGSTEAFF | TGTGCCAGCAGCCACGCTATAGGGAGCACTGAAGCTTTCTTT
TRBJ2-2 | TRBV7-6 | TRBD1 | - | CASSLSPGTGNTGELFF | TGTGCCAGCAGCTTAAGTCCCGGGACAGGGAACACCGGGGAGCTGTTTTTT
TRBJ1-4 | TRBV6-5 | - | - | CASSPFGATNEKLFF | TGTGCCAGCAGCCCCTTCGGGGCAACTAATGAAAAACTGTTTTTT
TRBJ2-1 | TRBV18 | TRBD2 | - | CASSRDYEQFF | TGTGCCAGCTCCCGGGACTACGAGCAGTTCTTC
TRBJ1-1 | TRBV18 | - | once | CASSLRGGAPTEAFF | TGTGCCAGCTCACTAAGGGGGGGGGCGCCCACTGAAGCTTTCTTT
TRBJ2-7 | TRBV28 | TRBD2 | - | CASILGTSSIYEQYF | TGTGCCAGCATCTTAGGGACTAGTTCCATCTACGAGCAGTACTTC
TRBJ2-1 | TRBV3-1/TRBV3-2 | TRBD2 | - | CASSKRDGSGRNEQFF | TGTGCCAGCAGCAAACGGGACGGTAGCGGGCGGAATGAGCAGTTCTTC
TRBJ2-2 | TRBV7-8 | - | - | CASRLTVNTGELFF | TGTGCCAGCAGGTTGACAGTAAACACCGGGGAGCTGTTTTTT
TRBJ1-6 | TRBV12-3/TRBV12-4 | TRBD1 | - | CASGTGGSPLHF | TGTGCCAGCGGGACAGGGGGGTCACCCCTCCACTTT
TRBJ1-6 | TRBV11-2 | TRBD1 | - | CASSVRGRNSPLHF | TGTGCCAGCAGCGTCAGGGGGCGGAATTCACCCCTCCACTTT
TRBJ1-1 | TRBV7-2 | TRBD1 | - | CASSSLKGANTEAFF | TGTGCCAGCAGCTCTCTGAAGGGGGCGAACACTGAAGCTTTCTTT
TRBJ1-6 | TRBV9 | - | - | CASSVEGSDSSPLHF | TGTGCCAGCAGCGTAGAGGGGTCCGACAGTTCTCCCCTCCACTTT
TRBJ2-3 | TRBV4-1 | - | once | CASSQRGVSAPEDTQYF | TGCGCCAGCAGCCAGAGAGGCGTTTCTGCCCCCGAAGATACGCAGTATTTT
TRBJ1-6 | TRBV11-2 | TRBD1 | - | CASSFPTGGHNSPLHF | TGTGCCAGCAGCTTTCCGACAGGGGGTCATAATTCACCCCTCCACTTT
TRBJ1-1 | TRBV2 | TRBD1 | - | CASRQGAIDEAFF | TGTGCCAGCAGACAGGGGGCAATAGATGAAGCTTTCTTT
TRBJ2-1 | TRBV5-1 | TRBD1 | - | CASSAGQGNYNEQFF | TGCGCCAGCAGCGCGGGACAGGGGAACTACAATGAGCAGTTCTTC
TRBJ1-4 | TRBV7-2 | - | many | CASSFQGWEKLFF | TGTGCCAGCAGCTTCCAGGGGTGGGAAAAACTGTTTTTT
TRBJ1-5 | TRBV28 | TRBD1 | - | CASSLSGTGRVRQPQHF | TGTGCCAGCAGTTTATCCGGGACAGGGAGAGTACGGCAGCCCCAGCATTTT
TRBJ1-5 | TRBV19 | - | - | CASTPLGRALNQPQHF | TGTGCCAGTACGCCCCTCGGCAGGGCGTTAAATCAGCCCCAGCATTTT
TRBJ2-3 | TRBV9 | - | - | CASSVSTGADTQYF | TGTGCCAGCAGCGTATCTACAGGCGCAGATACGCAGTATTTT
TRBJ2-1 | TRBV28 | TRBD1 | - | CASSTPGTGGFGEQFF | TGTGCCAGCTCTACCCCCGGGACAGGGGGTTTCGGTGAGCAGTTCTTC
TRBJ2-3 | TRBV18 | - | - | CASSPTQGGYRHTQYF | TGTGCCAGCTCACCAACCCAGGGAGGTTACAGGCATACGCAGTATTTT
TRBJ2-2 | TRBV28 | - | - | CASSLSSGELFF | TGTGCCAGCAGTTTGTCATCCGGGGAGCTGTTTTTT
TRBJ1-6 | TRBV12-3/TRBV12-4 | - | - | CASSLREYSPLHF | TGTGCCAGCAGTTTGCGGGAATATTCACCCCTCCACTTT
TRBJ1-1 | TRBV19 | TRBD1 | - | CASSTRTGRSTEAFF | TGTGCCAGTAGTACCCGGACAGGGCGAAGCACTGAAGCTTTCTTT
TRBJ1-1 | TRBV24-1 | TRBD1 | - | CATSETDRDTEAFF | TGTGCCACCAGTGAAACGGACAGGGACACTGAAGCTTTCTTT
TRBJ2-7 | TRBV27 | TRBD2 | - | CASSMLAGGSPYEQYF | TGTGCCAGCAGTATGCTAGCGGGGGGTTCCCCTTACGAGCAGTACTTC